These 23 T cell receptor beta chains were sequenced from one sample in a study of cytomegalovirus exposure and HLA in healthy donors (dated by TCRdb to 2015 to 2018). Library preparation employed the immunoSEQ multiplex PCR assay. A mixture of 60 forward primers for TCR Vbeta segments and 13 reverse primers for TCR Jbeta segments was used in the multiplex PCR. Sourced from immuneACCESS, this table was stored by TCRdb with only in-frame sequences that have V and J called. A share of the clones is absent; for the studies checked, an unresolved V gene accounts for under half, and the remainder has no known explanation. The table for this sample lists about 90,000 clones; approximately 69% of them were counted only once. Approximately 20% of the sample lies in the top ten. Sequencing was carried out using PBMCs. These TCRs come from a man under 40 in good health and CMV-seropositive.

V and J are TRBV28 and TRBJ2-7; a weak D match, TRBD1 (6 bases). This CDR3 contains 16 residues. Germline V gene sequence: CDR1 MDHEN, CDR2 SYDVKM. V gave up 6 bases and J gave up 3 bases, with 21 bases separating them. The CDR3 bases are TGTGCCAGCAGCCCTGGCGGAAGGGGGTCAATCTACGAGCAGTACTTC. This sequence encodes CASSPGGRGSIYEQYF.

This chain joins TRBV9 and TRBJ2-2, with a weak D call TRBD1 (6 bases). CDR3 length: 16 amino acids. Germline V gene sequence: CDR1 SGDLS, CDR2 YYNGEE. The V end lost 4 bases, the J end lost 7 bases, and 20 bases lay between the germline ends. This CDR3 reads CASSPGGGIRHGELFF. The CDR3 DNA sequence: TGTGCCAGCAGCCCGGGTGGGGGCATTAGGCACGGGGAGCTGTTTTTT.

CDR3 protein: CASSHIGREAGETQYF. The CDR3 bases are TGTGCCAGCAGCCATATAGGCAGGGAGGCAGGGGAGACCCAGTACTTC. The chain links TRBV7-9 to TRBJ2-5, with D possibly being TRBD2 (6 bases). In germline, CDR1 is SEHNR, CDR2 FQNEAQ (reference sequence). There are 16 residues in the CDR3. Trimming removed 5 bases at V and 5 bases at J, with 21 bases between.

V and J are TRBV18 and TRBJ2-7, with TRBD2 matching 15 bases. The trim removed 2 bases at V and 7 bases at J, leaving 9 bases unmatched. CDR3 size: 17 residues. Germline-derived CDR1 and CDR2 are KGHSH and LQKENI. The CDR3 DNA sequence: TGTGCCAGCTCACCAAACGTGCCGGGACTAGCGGGAGGTGAGCAGTACTTC. It is translated as CASSPNVPGLAGGEQYF.

The CDR3 loop reads CASSSQEASSYNEQFF. CDR3 DNA sequence: TGTGCCAGCAGCTCCCAAGAGGCGAGCTCCTACAATGAGCAGTTCTTC. The chain links TRBV7-9 to TRBJ2-1; D gene ambiguous. CDR3 size: 16 residues. In germline, CDR1 is SEHNR, CDR2 FQNEAQ (reference sequence). V lost 4 bases and J 0 bases, leaving 13 bases between the germline ends.

The chain is built from TRBV9 and TRBJ1-4; 7 bases agree with TRBD1. This CDR3 contains 14 residues. V lost 0 bases to trimming and J lost 4 bases; unmatched junction nucleotides: 0. Per the germline V gene, CDR1 is SGDLS and CDR2 is YYNGEE. CDR3 sequence: CASSVGDSNEKLFF. The CDR3 DNA sequence: TGTGCCAGCAGCGTAGGGGACAGTAATGAAAAACTGTTTTTT.

This clone has only a few counts. The CDR3 region has the DNA TGCGCCAGCAGCCAACGAACGAGGACAGCAGAGAACACTGAAGCTTTCTTT. Encoded protein: CASSQRTRTAENTEAFF. The rearrangement uses TRBV4-1 and TRBJ1-1; D is possibly TRBD1 (6 bases). Looked up from germline, CDR1 is MGHRA and CDR2 is YSYEKL. Trimming left V 2 bases short and J 1 base short, with 17 bases between. CDR3 length: 17 residues.

The chain is built from TRBV30 and TRBJ2-3; 7 positions match TRBD2. In germline, CDR1 is GTSNPN, CDR2 SVGIG (reference sequence). V dropped 3 bases and J dropped 4; count of bases not matched to a gene: 16. There are 17 residues in the CDR3. CDR3 sequence reads: CAWRRGIGMAGADTQYF. CDR3 in DNA: TGTGCCTGGAGGCGGGGGATCGGGATGGCTGGCGCAGATACGCAGTATTTT.

V is TRBV6-1 and J is TRBJ1-4; 9 nucleotides align to TRBD1. The J segment lost 7 bases and the V segment lost 7 bases, leaving 7 bases of the junction unmatched. This CDR3 has 14 residues. Germline V gene sequence: CDR1 MNHNS, CDR2 SASEGT. CDR3 in amino acids: CASTGTGRSEKLFF. DNA for the CDR3: TGTGCCAGCACTGGGACAGGGAGGAGTGAAAAACTGTTTTTT.

The chain recombines TRBV7-9 with TRBJ1-4; perhaps TRBD1 as D (5 bases). The V gene lost 5 bases and the J gene lost 2 bases, with 15 bases spanning the gap. Germline V gives CDR1 SEHNR, CDR2 FQNEAQ (reference sequence). The CDR3 covers 16 residues. CDR3 bases: TGTGCCAGCAGCCCACCGACAGTTTCCACTAATGAAAAACTGTTTTTT. Amino acid sequence: CASSPPTVSTNEKLFF.

The chain joins TRBV25-1 to TRBJ2-4; 9 nucleotides align to TRBD2. The CDR3 spans 12 residues. Germline values: CDR1 MGHDK, CDR2 SYGVNS. V lost 4 bases, J lost 13 bases, and 5 bases stayed unmatched. CDR3 residues: CASSVSSGEQYF. CDR3 in DNA: TGTGCCAGCAGTGTCTCTAGCGGGGAACAGTACTTC.

This rearrangement joins TRBV2 to TRBJ2-5; TRBD2 agrees at 8 bases. The CDR3 covers 14 residues. V was clipped by 7 bases and J by 6 bases; unmatched bases: 10. CDR1 SNHLY and CDR2 FYNNEI come from the germline V gene. The CDR3 loop is CASTNGAGGQTQYF. CDR3 DNA: TGTGCCAGCACGAATGGCGCGGGAGGACAGACCCAGTACTTC.

This clone showed up just once. V is TRBV9 and J is TRBJ2-1; TRBD2 agrees at 13 bases. This CDR3 is 15 amino acids long. V lost 3 bases to trimming and J lost 8 bases; unmatched junction nucleotides: 5. Germline V CDR1 and CDR2: SGDLS, YYNGEE. The CDR3 DNA sequence: TGTGCCAGCAGCGAGGGACTAGCGGGGTATGATGAGCAGTTCTTC. Amino acids: CASSEGLAGYDEQFF.

The CDR3 is CAISVEGAHSNQPQHF. Written as DNA, the CDR3 is TGTGCCATCAGTGTAGAGGGGGCACACAGCAATCAGCCCCAGCATTTT. This chain links TRBV10-3 with TRBJ1-5; 7 bases agree with TRBD1. The CDR3 contains 16 residues. Looked up from germline, CDR1 is ENHRY and CDR2 is SYGVKD. After removal of 4 bases from V and 1 base from J, the junction contained 7 bases not matched to a gene.

Note on this clone: The sample carries other DNA sequences with the same CDR3. The rearrangement uses TRBV6-1 and TRBJ1-5; 7 bases align to TRBD1. The CDR3 is made up of 14 amino acids. Trimming at V came to 1 base and at J to 4 bases, leaving 1 base not matched to a gene. Per germline, CDR1 MNHNS and CDR2 SASEGT. The CDR3 loop is CASSEVRGNQPQHF. The CDR3 DNA follows: TGTGCCAGCAGTGAAGTCAGGGGGAATCAGCCCCAGCATTTT.

The genes are TRBV30 and TRBJ2-5, with 13 bases aligning to TRBD2. This CDR3 has 15 amino acids. The germline V gene has CDR1 GTSNPN and CDR2 SVGIG (reference sequence). The V segment lost 1 base and the J segment 2 bases; nucleotides outside the gene matches: 1. The CDR3 region has the DNA TGTGCCTGGAGTGGGACTAGCGGGAGACAAGAGACCCAGTACTTC. This codes for CAWSGTSGRQETQYF.

This chain's CDR3 is CASSWGTSGGTDTQYF. The CDR3 DNA follows: TGTGCCAGCAGCTGGGGGACTAGCGGGGGAACAGATACGCAGTATTTT. The chain is built from TRBV5-4 and TRBJ2-3; 14 nucleotides match TRBD2. The germline CDR1 and CDR2 sequences are SGHNT and YYREEE (reference sequence). V was clipped by 3 bases and J by 3 bases; unmatched bases: 3. The CDR3 extends over 16 amino acids. The full variable domain, rest sourced from reference TRBV5-4 and TRBJ2-3, is ETGVTQSPTHLIKTRGQQVTLRCSSQSGHNTVSWYQQALGQGPQFIFQYYREEENGRGNFPPRFSGLQFPNYSSELNVNALELDDSALYLCASSWGTSGGTDTQYFGPGTRLTVL.

This clone was seen a single time. The V gene is TRBV29-1, the J gene TRBJ1-1; 9 bases fit TRBD1. Losses at the gene ends were 5 bases for V and 3 bases for J; bases not matched to a gene: 4. Germline lookup yields CDR1 SQVTM and CDR2 ANQGSEA. CDR3 size: 13 residues. This CDR3 is CSVSRDRDTEAFF. In DNA form, the CDR3 reads TGCAGCGTTAGTAGGGACAGGGACACTGAAGCTTTCTTT.

The chain uses TRBV28 and TRBJ2-5; 8 nucleotides match TRBD2. CDR3 length: 14 amino acids. J was trimmed by 8 bases and V by 1 base; bases with no gene match: 6. CDR1 is MDHEN, CDR2 SYDVKM, per germline. For the CDR3, the DNA is TGTGCCAGCAGTTTATCGGGAGGGAGACTAACCCAGTACTTC. This sequence encodes CASSLSGGRLTQYF.

The chain uses TRBV18 and TRBJ1-5; the match to TRBD1 covers 7 bases. The trim removed 3 bases at V and 11 bases at J, leaving 7 bases unmatched. Germline V gene data show CDR1 as KGHSH and CDR2 as LQKENI. The CDR3 is made up of 13 amino acids. CDR3 amino acids: CASSPGQVETQHF. As DNA, the CDR3 is TGTGCCAGCTCACCCGGACAGGTCGAGACCCAGCATTTT.

The chain combines TRBV28 with TRBJ1-1; 9 bases fit TRBD1. V was pared by 5 bases and J by 11 bases, with 6 bases of the junction left unmatched. The CDR3 contains 12 residues. Germline lookup yields CDR1 MDHEN and CDR2 SYDVKM. CDR3 bases: TGTGCCAGCAGTCTACAGGGGGCGGAGGCTTTCTTT. Translating gives CASSLQGAEAFF.

The chain has TRBV28 and TRBJ1-5; weak D call: TRBD1 (5 bases). The CDR3 consists of 13 residues. Germline CDR1 and CDR2: MDHEN and SYDVKM. V lost 4 bases, J lost 6 bases, and 10 bases lay in between. The CDR3 spells CASSSDKSQPQHF. DNA for the CDR3: TGTGCCAGCAGTTCGGACAAAAGTCAGCCCCAGCATTTT.

This clone showed up just a few times. The gene calls are TRBV20-1 and TRBJ1-2; D unclear. Germline V CDR1 and CDR2: DFQATT, SNEGSKA (reference sequence). The CDR3 contains 11 residues. Between the trimmed V and J ends, which lost 2 bases and 6 bases, there was a span of 7 bases. The CDR3, as DNA: TGCAGTGCTAGAAACTTCGATGGCTACACCTTC. Translating gives CSARNFDGYTF.